The entry below describes one T cell receptor beta chain. Since the CDR3 does not end with the conserved phenylalanine or tryptophan, this likely comes from a read error. It is unclear where the CDR3 begins or ends on the DNA, so no DNA is shown, and the CDR3 is as TCRdb lists it. These data originate in a study of T cells in Graves' hyperthyroidism and ophthalmopathy. The CDR3 is 12 residues long, ends included. Germline values: CDR1 SNHLY, CDR2 FYNNEI. TCR beta CDR3 sequences were amplified from RNA transcripts. Carried out on the TCR CDR3, a first-round RT-PCR used the HTBI primer set. TCRdb analysed the multiplex PCR reads with MiXCR anew, one entry per CDR3 protein. The data show over 700,000 distinct CDR3 sequences, with over 35% seen just once and 8.9% held by the top ten.

The chain is built from TRBV2 and TRBJ1-3. Sequenced input: blood. The receptor was isolated from a man younger than 35 with Graves' hyperthyroidism. The CDR3 protein is CASSDWRGGRVT.